The rows below give T cell receptor beta chains drawn from one sample of a study of cytomegalovirus exposure and HLA in healthy donors. Measured with immunoSEQ multiplex PCR; TCRdb has only the in-frame clones, and not every one. The sample consists of roughly 160,000 clones, around 79% of them appearing once. Sequenced: PBMCs. These receptors originate from a middle-aged man in good health and CMV-seronegative. Each CDR3 is given with its conserved first and last residue.

J	V	CDR3
TRBJ2-7	TRBV29-1	CSVEGTDTSSYEQYF
TRBJ2-7	TRBV7-2	CASSRLAGGSYEQYF
TRBJ2-3	TRBV7-9	CASSLVQGPDTQYF
TRBJ2-6	TRBV5-1	CASSSTVSGANGLTF
TRBJ1-5	TRBV6-1	CASSDGHNQPQHF
TRBJ1-2	TRBV14	CASSRRGSGYGYTF
TRBJ2-1	TRBV30	CAWGRSATAYNEQFF
TRBJ1-3	TRBV12-5	CASGLVRGGRSSGNTIYF
TRBJ2-7	TRBV18	CASSPGQNYEQYF
TRBJ1-2	TRBV7-9	CSSSYQQTDRNYGYTF
TRBJ2-3	TRBV5-4	CASSLEGGKTDTQYF
TRBJ2-7	TRBV18	CASSPRTSHREQYF
TRBJ1-6	TRBV11-2	CASSLTANSPLHF
TRBJ2-1	TRBV4-2	CASSMLERDSVEQFF
TRBJ2-5	TRBV27	CASTSLGLAEETQYF
TRBJ1-1	TRBV7-9	CASSLVGRLNTEAFF
TRBJ1-1	TRBV5-4	CASSLGKTGNEAFF
TRBJ1-1	TRBV6-1	CASRSGGGTEAFF
TRBJ2-3	TRBV6-4	CASSPLPGGDTQYF
TRBJ2-5	TRBV18	CASSPSTGGEETQYF
TRBJ2-3	TRBV7-8	CASSFGGGLADTDTQYF
TRBJ2-5	TRBV10-3	CAGGGRGSERIKETQYF
TRBJ2-5	TRBV6-1	CATGSWAETQYF
TRBJ1-5	TRBV6-1	CASSDVGGLGNQPQHF
TRBJ2-7	TRBV5-1	CASSLATSGRGGKYF
TRBJ1-2	TRBV5-1	CASRTGGQGVYTF
TRBJ2-2	TRBV11-1	CASSRRRANTGELFF
TRBJ2-1	TRBV27	CASRRGGRAENEQFF
TRBJ1-2	TRBV19	CASSTLRGDGYTF
TRBJ2-3	TRBV10-2	CASREIQADTQYF
TRBJ2-7	TRBV5-8	CASDSGQYF
TRBJ2-7	TRBV7-9	CASSSGTTYSYEQYF
TRBJ2-7	TRBV2	CASTLAGVGYEQYF
TRBJ2-1	TRBV11-2	CASSPRRGGEPPSNEQFF
TRBJ2-7	TRBV6-1	CASSVTGVEQYF
TRBJ2-7	TRBV12-2	CASELAGDFRQLYEQYF
TRBJ2-2	TRBV11-2	CASRQTGANGELFF
TRBJ1-2	TRBV5-4	CASSHKTGNYGYTF
TRBJ2-7	TRBV7-7	CASSDGTETYEQYF
TRBJ2-1	TRBV7-9	CSSSPQGRGRATYNEQFF
TRBJ2-6	TRBV13	CATMGGTGANVLTF
TRBJ2-1	TRBV2	CASRKDRSSYNEQFF